The 20 T cell receptor beta chains listed next were all sequenced from one sample in a study of cytomegalovirus exposure and HLA in healthy donors. Profiling relied on immunoSEQ multiplex PCR, and the TCRdb table lists in-frame clones only, not all of them. Seen here are around 250,000 clones, 90% observed once, and the top ten hold around 0.34%. The sample comprised PBMCs. The receptors originated from a young woman in good health and CMV-seronegative.

V usage is TRBV18 and J usage is TRBJ2-7; no reliable D call. The ends were cut back, 3 bases at V and 2 bases at J, with 8 bases in the middle. The germline V gene has CDR1 KGHSH and CDR2 LQKENI. The CDR3 contains 13 residues. The CDR3 DNA reads as TGTGCCAGCTCACCGTCGGCGGCCTACGAGCAGTACGTC. The encoded protein is CASSPSAAYEQYV.

The genes are TRBV25-1 and TRBJ2-4; 7 bases line up with TRBD2. J lost 8 bases, V lost 4 bases, and 8 bases had no gene match. CDR3 length: 14 amino acids. Germline lookup yields CDR1 MGHDK and CDR2 SYGVNS. The CDR3 nucleotides are TGTGCCAGCAGTGTGGGAGGGGTTCTGGACATTCAGTACTTC. Translating gives CASSVGGVLDIQYF.

The V and J genes are TRBV6-1 and TRBJ2-4, with TRBD2 as a possible D gene (6 bases). V shed 6 bases and J shed 1 base, with 10 bases lying between them. The CDR3 runs to 14 residues. Germline loops: CDR1 MNHNS, CDR2 SASEGT. CDR3 sequence (DNA): TGTGCCAGCAGGGGCGGGGTGGCCAAAAACATTCAGTACTTC. Amino acids: CASRGGVAKNIQYF.

The V gene is TRBV19, the J gene TRBJ1-2; 7 bases line up with TRBD1. Germline CDR1 and CDR2: LNHDA and SQIVND (reference sequence). V trimming: 4 bases; J trimming: 3 bases; junction bases outside the gene matches: 8. CDR3 length equals 15 residues. The CDR3 is CASSRSTGLDYGYTF. In DNA form, the CDR3 reads TGTGCCAGTAGTAGATCGACAGGGCTTGACTATGGCTACACCTTC.

The chain couples TRBV19 to TRBJ2-5, with 11 bases that match TRBD2. Germline trimming cut 6 bases from V and 5 bases from J; bases unmatched to any gene: 8. The CDR3 runs to 15 residues. CDR1 and CDR2 (germline): LNHDA, SQIVND (reference sequence). Here the CDR3 reads CASSLLAGVWETQYF. For the CDR3, the DNA is TGTGCCAGTAGCTTACTAGCGGGGGTGTGGGAGACCCAGTACTTC.

The rearrangement uses TRBV7-3 and TRBJ2-1, with 7 bases lining up with TRBD2. V trimming: 4 bases; J trimming: 4 bases; junction bases outside the gene matches: 7. Looked up from germline, CDR1 is SGHTA and CDR2 is FQGTGA. The CDR3 length is 15 residues. CDR3 bases: TGTGCCAGCAGCTGGGCCCGGGGGGAATACAATGAGCAGTTCTTC. It is translated as CASSWARGEYNEQFF.

The chain couples TRBV4-1 to TRBJ1-1; 9 bases are a match to TRBD1. CDR1 MGHRA and CDR2 YSYEKL come from the germline V gene. Trimming cost V 4 bases and J 5 bases; bases outside gene matches: 11. This CDR3 has 16 residues. The DNA of the CDR3 is TGCGCCAGCAGCCCAACGGGACAGGGAAGGAAGACTGAAGCTTTCTTT. Amino acid sequence: CASSPTGQGRKTEAFF.

The gene calls are TRBV27 and TRBJ2-6; D uncertain. CDR3 size: 15 residues. Trimming stripped 4 bases from V and 0 bases from J, with 7 bases between. Germline lookup yields CDR1 MNHEY and CDR2 SMNVEV (reference sequence). The CDR3 region has the DNA TGTGCCAGCAGTTCTCGGAGCTCTGGGGCCAACGTCCTGACTTTC. It yields the protein CASSSRSSGANVLTF.

The chain links TRBV2 to TRBJ1-4, with D unresolved. Per germline, CDR1 SNHLY and CDR2 FYNNEI. The ends were cut back, 5 bases at V and 8 bases at J, with 15 bases in the middle. This CDR3 region has 14 residues. CDR3 amino acids: CASSMVEGGEKLFF. The CDR3 DNA follows: TGTGCCAGCAGTATGGTTGAGGGTGGGGAAAAACTGTTTTTT.

The chain recombines TRBV7-6 with TRBJ1-1, with 10 bases matching TRBD1. CDR1 is SGHVS and CDR2 is FNYEAQ in the germline V gene. V shed 0 bases, J shed 3 bases, and the junction held 4 bases outside the gene matches. The CDR3 totals 16 residues. Here the CDR3 DNA reads TGTGCCAGCAGCTTAGCTCCCGGGACAGGGGACACTGAAGCTTTCTTT. This encodes CASSLAPGTGDTEAFF.

The chain links TRBV23-1 to TRBJ1-1, with 8 nucleotides matching TRBD1. TRBV23-1 is noted as an ORF with a role that remains uncertain. The CDR3 extends over 13 amino acids. The CDR3 loop reads CDSTQGANTEAFF. CDR3 sequence (DNA): TGCGATTCAACCCAGGGGGCAAACACTGAAGCTTTCTTT.

This clone was counted only a few times. V usage is TRBV25-1 and J usage is TRBJ1-6, with TRBD1 identical over 8 bases. The CDR3 runs 15 residues. Germline V gene sequence: CDR1 MGHDK, CDR2 SYGVNS. V lost 3 bases to trimming and J lost 7 bases; unmatched junction nucleotides: 5. CDR3 bases: TGTGCCAGCAGTGAGAGACAGGGGTGGAATTCACCCCTCCACTTT. Its protein is CASSERQGWNSPLHF.

This chain connects TRBV4-1 to TRBJ2-1; TRBD2 matches 8 bases. J lost 7 bases, V lost 2 bases, and 7 bases had no gene match. There are 15 residues in the CDR3. From germline, CDR1 is MGHRA and CDR2 YSYEKL. The CDR3 DNA is TGCGCCAGCAGCCAACTTTCCGGGGGGGAGAATGAGCAGTTCTTC. Its protein is CASSQLSGGENEQFF.

This chain links TRBV27 with TRBJ2-1; weak D call: TRBD2 (6 bases). Germline V lookup: CDR1 MNHEY, CDR2 SMNVEV (reference sequence). Deletions cut 5 bases from V and 0 bases from J, with 17 bases between. This CDR3 spans 17 amino acids. The CDR3 region has the DNA TGTGCCAGCAGTCATCGTATAGCGGTAAGCTCCTACAATGAGCAGTTCTTC. Its translation is CASSHRIAVSSYNEQFF.

The V gene is TRBV18, the J gene TRBJ1-2; the match to TRBD1 covers 8 bases. Germline values: CDR1 KGHSH, CDR2 LQKENI. The CDR3 length is 18 residues. With 2 bases clipped from V and 5 bases from J, the junction kept 16 bases outside the gene matches. The CDR3 sequence is CASSPIGQGRLEGYGYTF. CDR3 in DNA: TGTGCCAGCTCACCAATCGGACAGGGCCGTTTAGAGGGATATGGCTACACCTTC.

The V and J genes are TRBV2 and TRBJ2-5, with TRBD2 matching over 7 bases. This CDR3 is built from 15 residues. Germline V gives CDR1 SNHLY, CDR2 FYNNEI. V dropped 6 bases and J dropped 4; count of bases not matched to a gene: 11. For the CDR3, the DNA is TGTGCCAGCAGGGGGTTTGAGCGGGAAGGAGAGACCCAGTACTTC. This encodes CASRGFEREGETQYF. Together with reference TRBV2 and TRBJ2-5, the CDR3 gives the full variable domain: EPEVTQTPSHQVTQMGQEVILRCVPISNHLYFYWYRQILGQKVEFLVSFYNNEISEKSEIFDDQFSVERPDGSNFTLKIRSTKLEDSAMYFCASRGFEREGETQYFGPGTRLLVL.

V is TRBV18 and J is TRBJ2-1, with 13 bases that match TRBD2. CDR1 and CDR2 (germline): KGHSH, LQKENI. J was trimmed by 2 bases and V by 4 bases; bases with no gene match: 8. The CDR3 length is 18 residues. The CDR3 protein is CASSQATSGGTAYNEQFF. The CDR3 DNA follows: TGTGCCAGCTCACAAGCGACTAGCGGGGGGACGGCCTACAATGAGCAGTTCTTC.

This clone was seen a single time. V and J are TRBV29-1 and TRBJ1-5; a weak D match, TRBD1 (5 bases). Trimming took off 4 bases at V and 2 bases at J, with 9 bases between the two ends. From germline, CDR1 is SQVTM and CDR2 ANQGSEA. CDR3 length: 13 amino acids. CDR3 in amino acids: CSVGSRGNQPQHF. CDR3 sequence (DNA): TGCAGCGTTGGGTCCAGGGGCAATCAGCCCCAGCATTTT.

The V gene is TRBV5-4, the J gene TRBJ2-2, with D possibly matching TRBD2 (6 bases). The length of the CDR3 is 14 residues. Germline CDR1 and CDR2: SGHNT and YYREEE (reference sequence). Between the trimmed V and J ends, which lost 4 bases and 6 bases, there was a span of 13 bases. CDR3 loop: CASSAGRASGELFF. The CDR3, as DNA: TGTGCCAGCAGCGCCGGGAGAGCGTCCGGGGAGCTGTTTTTT.

This chain joins TRBV6-8 and TRBJ2-3; TRBD2 matches 13 bases. The CDR3 spans 17 residues. Germline CDR1 and CDR2: MNHGY and SAAAGT. V lost 2 bases to trimming and J lost 2 bases; unmatched junction nucleotides: 4. As DNA, the CDR3 is TGTGCCAGCAGTTACCGAACTAGCGGGGGGGTCACAGATACGCAGTATTTT. This encodes CASSYRTSGGVTDTQYF.